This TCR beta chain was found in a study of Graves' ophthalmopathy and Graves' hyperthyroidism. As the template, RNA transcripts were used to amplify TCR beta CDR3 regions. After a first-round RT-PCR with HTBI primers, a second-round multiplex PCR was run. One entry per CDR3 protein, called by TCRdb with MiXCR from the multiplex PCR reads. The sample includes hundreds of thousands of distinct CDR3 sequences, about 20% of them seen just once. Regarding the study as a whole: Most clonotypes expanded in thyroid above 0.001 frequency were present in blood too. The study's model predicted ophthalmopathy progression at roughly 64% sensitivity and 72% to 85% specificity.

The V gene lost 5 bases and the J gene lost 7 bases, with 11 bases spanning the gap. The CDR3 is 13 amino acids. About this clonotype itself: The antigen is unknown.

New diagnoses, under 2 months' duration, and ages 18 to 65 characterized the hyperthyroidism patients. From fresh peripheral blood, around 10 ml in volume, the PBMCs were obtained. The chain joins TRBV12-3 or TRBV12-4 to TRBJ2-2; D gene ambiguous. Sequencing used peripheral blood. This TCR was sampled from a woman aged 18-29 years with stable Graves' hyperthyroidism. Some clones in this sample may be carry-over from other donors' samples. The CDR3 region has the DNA TGTGCCAGCAGTATGGACGTACGCGGGGAGCTGTTTTTT. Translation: CASSMDVRGELFF.